This T cell receptor (beta chain) is drawn from a study of T cells in Graves' hyperthyroidism and ophthalmopathy. The CDR3 regions of TCR beta were amplified from RNA transcripts. When the TCR CDR3 underwent first-round RT-PCR, the HTBI primer set was used. TCRdb fed the multiplex PCR reads into MiXCR, producing one record per CDR3 protein. The sample consists of 200,000 to 250,000 distinct CDR3 sequences, less than 20% of them appearing once. Germline V gene lookup returns CDR1 DFQATT and CDR2 SNEGSKA (reference sequence). The ends lost 5 bases at V and 5 bases at J; junction bases unmatched: 8. The CDR3 contains 14 residues. PBMCs were collected from a roughly 10 ml volume of fresh peripheral blood. This clonotype was detected many times.

The sequence was obtained from a woman aged 50 to 65 with Graves' hyperthyroidism. Material for sequencing was blood. The chain carries TRBV20-1 and TRBJ1-5; the match to TRBD1 covers 8 bases. CDR3 residues: CSAVQGAPYQPQHF. The DNA for the CDR3 is TGCAGTGCTGTGCAGGGGGCGCCGTATCAGCCCCAGCATTTT.